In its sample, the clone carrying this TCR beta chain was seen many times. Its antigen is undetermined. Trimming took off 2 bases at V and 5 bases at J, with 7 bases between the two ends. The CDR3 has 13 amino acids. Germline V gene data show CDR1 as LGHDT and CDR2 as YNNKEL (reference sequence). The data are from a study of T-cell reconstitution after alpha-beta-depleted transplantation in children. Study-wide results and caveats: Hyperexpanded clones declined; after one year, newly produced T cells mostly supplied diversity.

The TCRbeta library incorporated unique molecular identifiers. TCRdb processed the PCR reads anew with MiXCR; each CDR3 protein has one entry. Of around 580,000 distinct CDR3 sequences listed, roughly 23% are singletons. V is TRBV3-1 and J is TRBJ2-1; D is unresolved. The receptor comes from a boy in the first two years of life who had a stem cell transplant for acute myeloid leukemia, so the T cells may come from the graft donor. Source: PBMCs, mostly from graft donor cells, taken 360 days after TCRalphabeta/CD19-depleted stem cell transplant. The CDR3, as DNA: TGTGCCAGCAGCCAAACACTCAACAATGAGCAGTTCTTC. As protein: CASSQTLNNEQFF.